This T cell receptor beta chain came from a study of OX40 agonist ivuxolimab in advanced cancers. Germline loops: CDR1 SGHRS, CDR2 YFSETQ. V lost 2 bases to trimming and J lost 2 bases; unmatched junction nucleotides: 9. The CDR3 runs to 17 residues. Assay: immunoSEQ multiplex PCR; the TCRdb copy retains only in-frame clones and omits some. The profile covers about 65,000 clones, with more than 75% appearing a single time and 0.38% taken by the ten largest. This clonotype originated in an adult with an advanced solid tumor such as melanoma, head and neck, liver or kidney cancer. The V gene is TRBV5-1, the J gene TRBJ2-1; 8 nucleotides line up with TRBD1. The sample in question was CD4+ or CD8+ T cells sorted from blood, obtained in a trial of the OX40 agonist ivuxolimab. The CDR3 bases are TGCGCCAGCAGCTTCCCTGGGACAGGCGGGCCCTACAATGAGCAGTTCTTC. Protein sequence: CASSFPGTGGPYNEQFF. Drawing the rest from reference TRBV5-1 and TRBJ2-1, the complete variable domain is KAGVTQTPRYLIKTRGQQVTLSCSPISGHRSVSWYQQTPGQGLQFLFEYFSETQRNKGNFPGRFSGRQFSNSRSEMNVSTLELGDSALYLCASSFPGTGGPYNEQFFGPGTRLTVL.